This T cell receptor (beta chain) was retrieved from a study of early T cells in non-severe SARS-CoV-2 infection. Study overall: Sequencing of unsorted whole blood was done on bulk RNA, leaving chains unpaired.

TCRdb re-analysed the 5' RACE reads in MiXCR, keeping a single row per CDR3 protein. Of fewer than 30,000 distinct CDR3 sequences listed, approximately 6% are singletons. The CDR3 length is 15 residues. Germline V gene lookup returns CDR1 LGHNT and CDR2 FRNRAP. Unmatched junction bases numbered 4, after V lost 5 bases and J lost 3 bases. Material: whole blood, obtained at baseline. The receptor comes from an adult who was a healthcare worker with PCR-confirmed SARS-CoV-2 infection or an uninfected control (not recorded which). The genes are TRBV12-5 and TRBJ1-2, with TRBD1 matching over 12 bases. This CDR3 is CASGTGTGGDYGYTF. CDR3 nucleotide sequence: TGTGCTAGTGGTACAGGGACAGGGGGCGACTATGGCTACACCTTC. Filled out from reference TRBV12-5 and TRBJ1-2, the complete variable domain reads DARVTQTPRHKVTEMGQEVTMRCQPILGHNTVFWYRQTMMQGLELLAYFRNRAPLDDSGMPKDRFSAEMPDATLATLKIQPSEPRDSAVYFCASGTGTGGDYGYTFGSGTRLTVV.